This T cell receptor (beta chain) stems from a study of T cell responses to AZD1222 COVID-19 vaccine. Study-wide results and limits: With two AZD1222 doses given, Spike-specific TCR breadth and depth both rose. A reported finding is that nearly half of spike-specific TCRs target unmutated variant regions.

A remark on this clone: Its cognate antigen is unknown.

The repertoire was sequenced with immunoSEQ multiplex PCR; TCRdb's copy has only in-frame clones and lacks some. The sample yields 120,000 to 150,000 clones, about nine tenths seen once. The junction had 5 bases not matched to a gene; V was cut back by 2 bases and J by 7 bases. From germline, CDR1 is MNHNY and CDR2 SVGAGI (reference sequence). CDR3 length equals 14 residues. V gene TRBV6-6 combines with J gene TRBJ1-5; 7 bases fit TRBD1. The source is an adult who received the AZD1222 COVID-19 vaccine. Sequencing used peripheral blood, obtained 28 days after the second AZD1222 dose. CDR3 in DNA: TGTGCCAGCAGTTACAGGGGGCAAGGCCAGCCCCAGCATTTT. It specifies CASSYRGQGQPQHF.